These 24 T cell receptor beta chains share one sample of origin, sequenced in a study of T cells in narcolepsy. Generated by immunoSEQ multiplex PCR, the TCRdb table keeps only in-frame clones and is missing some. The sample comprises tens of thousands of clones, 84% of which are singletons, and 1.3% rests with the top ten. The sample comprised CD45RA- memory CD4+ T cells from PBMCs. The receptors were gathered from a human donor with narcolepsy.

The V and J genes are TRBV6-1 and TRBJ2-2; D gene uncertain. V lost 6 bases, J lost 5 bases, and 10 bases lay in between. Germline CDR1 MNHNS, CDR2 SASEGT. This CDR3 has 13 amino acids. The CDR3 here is CASSPLGTGELFF. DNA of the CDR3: TGTGCCAGCAGCCCATTAGGGACCGGGGAGCTGTTTTTT.

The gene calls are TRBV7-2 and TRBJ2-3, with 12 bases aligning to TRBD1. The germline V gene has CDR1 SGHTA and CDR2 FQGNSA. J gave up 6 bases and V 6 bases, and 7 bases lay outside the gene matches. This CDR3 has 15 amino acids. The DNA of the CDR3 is TGTGCCAGCAGGGGACAGGGGGCGAAGGAGGATACGCAGTATTTT. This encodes CASRGQGAKEDTQYF.

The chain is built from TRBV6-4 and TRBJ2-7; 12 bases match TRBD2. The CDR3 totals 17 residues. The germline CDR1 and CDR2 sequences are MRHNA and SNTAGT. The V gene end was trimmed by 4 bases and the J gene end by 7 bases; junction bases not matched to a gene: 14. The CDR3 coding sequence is TGTGCCAGCAGTGGGGCTAGCGGGAGGGACCCTGATTCTGAGCAGTACTTC. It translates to CASSGASGRDPDSEQYF.

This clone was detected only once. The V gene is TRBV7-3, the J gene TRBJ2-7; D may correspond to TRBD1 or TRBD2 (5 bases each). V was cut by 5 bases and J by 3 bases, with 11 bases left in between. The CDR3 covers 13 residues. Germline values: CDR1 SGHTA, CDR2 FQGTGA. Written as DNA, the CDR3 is TGTGCCAGCAGCCCGGGGCCCGGCTACGAGCAGTACTTC. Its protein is CASSPGPGYEQYF.

In DNA form, the CDR3 reads TGTGCCAGCAGCTATGACAGATCTTTGAATGAGCAGTTCTTC. Amino acid sequence: CASSYDRSLNEQFF. The chain combines TRBV7-9 with TRBJ2-1; tentatively, D is TRBD1 (5 bases). This CDR3 region has 14 residues. Germline V gene data show CDR1 as SEHNR and CDR2 as FQNEAQ (reference sequence). Trimming pared 4 bases from V and 7 bases from J, leaving 14 bases between.

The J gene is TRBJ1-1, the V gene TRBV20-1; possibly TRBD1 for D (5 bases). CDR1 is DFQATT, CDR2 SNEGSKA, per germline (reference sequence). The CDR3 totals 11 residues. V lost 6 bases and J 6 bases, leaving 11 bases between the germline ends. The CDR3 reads CSAKGRAEAFF. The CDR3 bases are TGCAGTGCGAAGGGGAGAGCTGAAGCTTTCTTT.

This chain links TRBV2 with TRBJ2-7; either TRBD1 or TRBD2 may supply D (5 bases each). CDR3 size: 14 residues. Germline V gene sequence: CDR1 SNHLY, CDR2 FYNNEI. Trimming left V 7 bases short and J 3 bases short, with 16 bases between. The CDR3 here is CASTDDSRGYEQYF. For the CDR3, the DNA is TGTGCCAGCACCGATGACAGTCGGGGCTACGAGCAGTACTTC. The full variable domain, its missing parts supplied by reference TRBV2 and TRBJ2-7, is EPEVTQTPSHQVTQMGQEVILRCVPISNHLYFYWYRQILGQKVEFLVSFYNNEISEKSEIFDDQFSVERPDGSNFTLKIRSTKLEDSAMYFCASTDDSRGYEQYFGPGTRLTVT.

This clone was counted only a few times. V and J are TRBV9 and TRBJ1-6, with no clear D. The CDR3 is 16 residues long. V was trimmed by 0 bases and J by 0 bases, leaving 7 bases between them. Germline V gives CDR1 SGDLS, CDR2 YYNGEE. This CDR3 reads CASSVDSSSYNSPLHF. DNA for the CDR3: TGTGCCAGCAGCGTAGATTCGAGCTCCTATAATTCACCCCTCCACTTT.

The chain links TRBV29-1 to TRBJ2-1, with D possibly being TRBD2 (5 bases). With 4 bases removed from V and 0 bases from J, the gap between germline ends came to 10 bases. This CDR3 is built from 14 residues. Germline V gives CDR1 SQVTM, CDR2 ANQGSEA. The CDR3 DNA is TGCAGCGTTGGGTCCGGGAACTCCTACAATGAGCAGTTCTTC. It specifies CSVGSGNSYNEQFF.

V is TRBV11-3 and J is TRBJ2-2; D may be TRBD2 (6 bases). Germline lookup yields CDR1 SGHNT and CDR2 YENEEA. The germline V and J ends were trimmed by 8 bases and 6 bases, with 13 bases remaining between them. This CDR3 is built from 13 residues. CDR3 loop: CASAAGLAGELFF. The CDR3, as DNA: TGTGCCAGCGCCGCGGGGCTAGCCGGGGAGCTGTTTTTT.

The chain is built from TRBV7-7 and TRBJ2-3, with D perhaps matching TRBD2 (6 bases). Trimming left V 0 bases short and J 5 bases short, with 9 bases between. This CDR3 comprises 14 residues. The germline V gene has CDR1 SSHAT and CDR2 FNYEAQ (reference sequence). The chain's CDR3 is CASSLAGRQDTQYF. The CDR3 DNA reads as TGTGCCAGCAGCTTAGCCGGGAGACAAGATACGCAGTATTTT.

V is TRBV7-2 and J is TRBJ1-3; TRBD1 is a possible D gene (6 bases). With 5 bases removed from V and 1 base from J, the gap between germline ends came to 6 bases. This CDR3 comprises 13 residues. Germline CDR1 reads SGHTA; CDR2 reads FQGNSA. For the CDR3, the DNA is TGTGCCAGCAGCCAGGGGTCTGGAAACACCATATATTTT. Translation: CASSQGSGNTIYF.

CDR3 sequence: CASRRKVDTEAFF. Here the CDR3 DNA reads TGTGCCAGCAGGCGTAAAGTTGACACTGAAGCTTTCTTT. The chain employs TRBV6-1 and TRBJ1-1; the D is unclear. V lost 6 bases and J 3 bases, leaving 11 bases between the germline ends. Germline assignment: CDR1 MNHNS and CDR2 SASEGT. This CDR3 is built from 13 residues.

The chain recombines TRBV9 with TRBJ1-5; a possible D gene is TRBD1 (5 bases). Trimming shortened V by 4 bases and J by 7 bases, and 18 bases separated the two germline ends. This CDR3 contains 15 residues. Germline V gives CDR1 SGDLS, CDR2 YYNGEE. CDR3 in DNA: TGTGCCAGCAGCACAACGCCAGGGTATGGACAGCCCCAGCATTTT. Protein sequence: CASSTTPGYGQPQHF.

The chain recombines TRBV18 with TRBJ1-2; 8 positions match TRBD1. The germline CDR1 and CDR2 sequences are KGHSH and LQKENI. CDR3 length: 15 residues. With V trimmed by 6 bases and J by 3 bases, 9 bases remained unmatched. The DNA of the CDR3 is TGTGCCAGCTCTCATGGACAGGGAAGGGACTATGGCTACACCTTC. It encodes CASSHGQGRDYGYTF. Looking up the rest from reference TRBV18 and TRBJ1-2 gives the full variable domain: NAGVMQNPRHLVRRRGQEARLRCSPMKGHSHVYWYRQLPEEGLKFMVYLQKENIIDESGMPKERFSAEFPKEGPSILRIQQVVRGDSAAYFCASSHGQGRDYGYTFGSGTRLTVV.

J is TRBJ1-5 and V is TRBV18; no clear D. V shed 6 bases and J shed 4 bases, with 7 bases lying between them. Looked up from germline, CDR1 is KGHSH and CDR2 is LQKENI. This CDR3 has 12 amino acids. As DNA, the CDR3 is TGTGCCAGCTCGAAAGAGAATCAGCCCCAGCATTTT. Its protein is CASSKENQPQHF.

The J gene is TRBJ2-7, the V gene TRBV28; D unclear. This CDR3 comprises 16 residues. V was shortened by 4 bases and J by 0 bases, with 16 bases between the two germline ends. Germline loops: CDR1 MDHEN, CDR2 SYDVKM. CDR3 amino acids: CASSSPGPGASYEQYF. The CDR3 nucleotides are TGTGCCAGCAGTTCCCCTGGCCCCGGTGCCTCCTACGAGCAGTACTTC.

Here the CDR3 DNA reads TGCGCCAGCAGCCACCCGGGACAGGGACCCTACGAGCAGTACTTC. Translating gives CASSHPGQGPYEQYF. The gene calls are TRBV4-1 and TRBJ2-7, with TRBD1 matching over 9 bases. CDR3 length: 15 residues. V dropped 3 bases and J dropped 2; count of bases not matched to a gene: 5. Germline CDR1 is MGHRA and CDR2 is YSYEKL.

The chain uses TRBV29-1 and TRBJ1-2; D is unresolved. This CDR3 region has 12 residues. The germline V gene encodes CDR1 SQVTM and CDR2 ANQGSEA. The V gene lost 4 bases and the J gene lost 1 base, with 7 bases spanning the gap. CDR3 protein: CSVAANNYGYTF. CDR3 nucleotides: TGCAGCGTTGCGGCCAATAACTATGGCTACACCTTC.

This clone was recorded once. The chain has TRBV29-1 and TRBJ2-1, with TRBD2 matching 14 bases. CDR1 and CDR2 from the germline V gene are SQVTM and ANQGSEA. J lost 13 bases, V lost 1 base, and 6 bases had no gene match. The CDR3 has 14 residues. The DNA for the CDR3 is TGCAGCGTTGAAGCGAGACTAGCGGGAGGGCCCCAGTTCTTC. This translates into CSVEARLAGGPQFF.

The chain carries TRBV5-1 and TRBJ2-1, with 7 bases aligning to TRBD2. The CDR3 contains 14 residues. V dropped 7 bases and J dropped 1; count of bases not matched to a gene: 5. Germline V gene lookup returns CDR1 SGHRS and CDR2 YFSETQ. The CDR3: CASRSGVSYNEQFF. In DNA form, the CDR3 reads TGCGCCAGCCGGAGCGGGGTATCCTACAATGAGCAGTTCTTC. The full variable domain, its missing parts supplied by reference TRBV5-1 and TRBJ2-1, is KAGVTQTPRYLIKTRGQQVTLSCSPISGHRSVSWYQQTPGQGLQFLFEYFSETQRNKGNFPGRFSGRQFSNSRSEMNVSTLELGDSALYLCASRSGVSYNEQFFGPGTRLTVL.

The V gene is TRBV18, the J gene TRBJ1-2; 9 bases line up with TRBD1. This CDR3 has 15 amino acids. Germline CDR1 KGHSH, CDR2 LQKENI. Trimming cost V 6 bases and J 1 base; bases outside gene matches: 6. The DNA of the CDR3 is TGTGCCAGCTCGTCTGGGACAGGGAATAACTATGGCTACACCTTC. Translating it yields CASSSGTGNNYGYTF. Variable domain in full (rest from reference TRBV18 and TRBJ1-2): NAGVMQNPRHLVRRRGQEARLRCSPMKGHSHVYWYRQLPEEGLKFMVYLQKENIIDESGMPKERFSAEFPKEGPSILRIQQVVRGDSAAYFCASSSGTGNNYGYTFGSGTRLTVV.

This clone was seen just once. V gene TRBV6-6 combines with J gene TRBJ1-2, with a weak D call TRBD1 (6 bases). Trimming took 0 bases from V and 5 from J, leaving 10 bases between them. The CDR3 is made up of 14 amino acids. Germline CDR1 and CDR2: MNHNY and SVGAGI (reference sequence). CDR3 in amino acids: CASSYSRTAYGYTF. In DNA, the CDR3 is TGTGCCAGCAGTTACTCTAGGACAGCATATGGCTACACCTTC.

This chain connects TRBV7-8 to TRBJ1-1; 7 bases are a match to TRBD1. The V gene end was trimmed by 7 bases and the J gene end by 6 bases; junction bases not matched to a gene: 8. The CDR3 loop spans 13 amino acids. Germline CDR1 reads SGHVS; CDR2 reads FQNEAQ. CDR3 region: CASNRQGNSEAFF. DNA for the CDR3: TGTGCCAGCAATAGACAGGGTAATTCTGAAGCTTTCTTT. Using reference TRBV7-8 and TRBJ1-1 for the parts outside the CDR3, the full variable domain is GAGVSQSPRYKVAKRGQDVALRCDPISGHVSLFWYQQALGQGPEFLTYFQNEAQLDKSGLPSDRFFAERPEGSVSTLKIQRTQQEDSAVYLCASNRQGNSEAFFGQGTRLTVV.